This TCR beta chain appears in the sequencing data of a study of T cells in Graves' hyperthyroidism and ophthalmopathy. Template material for amplifying TCR beta CDR3 regions consisted of RNA transcripts. In the first-round RT-PCR of the TCR CDR3, the HTBI primer set was used. Using its own MiXCR run on the multiplex PCR reads, TCRdb lists one record per CDR3 protein. The sample carries fewer than 700,000 distinct CDR3 sequences, roughly 15% recorded once. Note on this clonotype: Its cognate antigen is unknown.

Study-level results: Most thyroid clonotypes expanded above 0.001 appeared in blood too.

Clinical symptoms, serum thyroxine, TRAb, thyroid ultrasound and orbital computed tomography established diagnosis. From more than 8 ml of fresh peripheral blood, PBMCs were isolated. What was sequenced was blood. The source of this sequence is a woman under 30 with Graves' ophthalmopathy.

The CDR3 loop reads CSASPGGNTEAFF. CDR3 DNA: TGCAGTGCTAGCCCAGGGGGCAACACTGAAGCTTTCTTT. This sequence joins TRBV20-1 and TRBJ1-1; 8 bases are a match to TRBD1. The CDR3 extends over 13 amino acids. V dropped 3 bases and J dropped 2; count of bases not matched to a gene: 2. CDR1 and CDR2 (germline): DFQATT, SNEGSKA (reference sequence).